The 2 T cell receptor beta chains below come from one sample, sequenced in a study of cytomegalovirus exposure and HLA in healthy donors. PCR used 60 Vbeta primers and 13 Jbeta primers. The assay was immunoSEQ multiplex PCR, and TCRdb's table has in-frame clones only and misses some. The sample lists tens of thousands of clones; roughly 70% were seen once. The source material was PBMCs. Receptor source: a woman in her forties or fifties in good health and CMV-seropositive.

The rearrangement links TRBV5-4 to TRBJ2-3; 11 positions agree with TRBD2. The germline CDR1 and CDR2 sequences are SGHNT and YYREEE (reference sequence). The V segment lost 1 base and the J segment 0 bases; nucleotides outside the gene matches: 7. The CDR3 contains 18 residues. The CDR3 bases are TGTGCCAGCAGCTTGTCCCTAGCGGGGGGTACTAGCACAGATACGCAGTATTTT. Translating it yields CASSLSLAGGTSTDTQYF.

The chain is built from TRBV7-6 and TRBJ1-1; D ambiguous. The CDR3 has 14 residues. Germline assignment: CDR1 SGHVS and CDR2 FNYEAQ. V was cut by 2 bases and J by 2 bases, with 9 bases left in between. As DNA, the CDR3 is TGTGCCAGCAGCTTACAACTAACTAACACTGAAGCTTTCTTT. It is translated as CASSLQLTNTEAFF.